Below, 2 T cell receptor beta chains from the same sample are listed, as sequenced in a study of technical replicates of blood from a handful of donors. Generated by immunoSEQ multiplex PCR, the TCRdb table keeps only in-frame clones and is missing some. The sample contains over 50,000 clones, approximately 83% of which appear only once. Input material: PBMCs. The receptors here all came from a human donor in good health. Some clones in this sample may be carry-over from other donors' samples.

The chain is built from TRBV18 and TRBJ2-7; 9 positions agree with TRBD1. This CDR3 contains 15 residues. CDR1 and CDR2 (germline): KGHSH, LQKENI. V lost 3 bases, J lost 4 bases, and 7 bases stayed unmatched. CDR3 region: CASSPARDRVYEQYF. The DNA of the CDR3 is TGTGCCAGCTCACCCGCCCGGGACAGGGTTTACGAGCAGTACTTC.

This chain joins TRBV19 and TRBJ1-1, with unresolved D. From germline, CDR1 is LNHDA and CDR2 SQIVND (reference sequence). CDR3 length: 13 amino acids. The V gene lost 1 base and the J gene lost 11 bases, with 14 bases spanning the gap. As DNA, the CDR3 is TGTGCCAGTAGTATAGGAGGGATGTCGGACGCTTTCTTT. Translation: CASSIGGMSDAFF. The full variable domain, completed using reference TRBV19 and TRBJ1-1, is DGGITQSPKYLFRKEGQNVTLSCEQNLNHDAMYWYRQDPGQGLRLIYYSQIVNDFQKGDIAEGYSVSREKKESFPLTVTSAQKNPTAFYLCASSIGGMSDAFFGQGTRLTVV.